This TCR beta chain was captured by sequencing in a study of persistence of HIV-infected CD4 T cells (dated by TCRdb to about 2020). Regarding the study in general: The median time participants had been on suppressive ART was less than ten years. Apart from a couple of participants who underwent leukapheresis at a single time point, peripheral blood samples of up to roughly 180 mL were collected from participants at multiple time points. CMV- and HIV-1 Gag-responding CD4+ T cells were isolated from ART-treated individuals so that antigen-driven clonal expansion of HIV-1-infected cells could be examined. The clonality of all cells in each sorted population was assessed by TCRbeta sequencing, whereas the clonality of infected cells was assessed by proviral sequencing. For the TCR cluster analysis across participants, about 8 participants were included for CMV and about seven participants for Gag.

TCRbeta repertoires were sequenced from genomic DNA with the immunoSEQ hsTCRB assay version 4 in survey mode. For TCRbeta sequencing, genomic DNA was diluted to 9.5 to 10 ng/uL, with up to roughly 1 ug used per sample. In the original analysis: ImmunoSeq Analyzer 3.0 was used for analysis of TCRbeta data, and diversity was computed on productive nucleotide rearrangements. Lower-bound TCR diversity was estimated with the improved Chao index, and clonality with the Gini coefficient using the Immunarch R package. When different nucleotide rearrangements encoded the same CDR3beta amino acid sequence, each rearrangement was treated as a distinct clonotype. TCRbeta sequences significantly enriched in antigen-responding cells relative to anti-CD3/anti-CD28-activated cells were identified by differential abundance analysis. GLIPH2 grouped TCRs by predicted peptide-MHC specificity, both within each participant and across combined participant data sets. The table comes from immuneACCESS by way of TCRdb, which keeps in-frame sequences with V and J called. Part of the clones is missing from these tables; in studies checked, under half for an unresolved V gene and the rest for unknown reasons. V and J calls and clone size are given by that table; D and trimming were obtained from the DNA. The table for this sample lists around 13,000 clones; 71% of them were counted only once. Of the sample, approximately 17% is held by the ten largest clones.

The junction shows trimming of 2 bases on V and 0 bases on J, plus 11 bases between the germline ends. The germline V gene specifies SGHTA as CDR1 and FQGTGA as CDR2. The CDR3 contains 15 residues, cysteine and phenylalanine counted. Just the 45-base CDR3 DNA is kept, in frame starting at base 1. In the paper's terms, the treatment or condition label means: suppressive antiretroviral therapy. Lysates of CMV-infected fibroblasts were used at 10 ug/mL for cell stimulation. Responding CD4+ T cells were sorted on the basis of upregulation of both CD40 ligand and CD69. HIV-1-infected adults in whom suppressive ART had been started during chronic infection were enrolled as participants. Participants had undetectable plasma HIV-1 RNA below 50 copies/mL for at least 4 years. To be included, a participant needed positive CMV serology and a CD4+ T cell count above 400 cells/uL. Before stimulation, PBMCs were isolated using density centrifugation and depleted of CD8+ T cells. For roughly 18 hours, CD8-depleted PBMCs were stimulated with anti-CD28/CD49d costimulation, a CD40-blocking antibody, and enfuvirtide, which was added to prevent new infections. Cells were sorted on a Beckman Coulter MoFlo Legacy or XDP sorter, with propidium iodide excluding dead cells. Genomic DNA was extracted with the QIAamp DNA Mini Kit for samples above one million cells, otherwise with the Quick-DNA Microprep Kit.

Overall study outcomes, separate from this receptor: TCR oligoclonality correlated with proviral oligoclonality within the same sorted populations. Only a small number of individuals took part in the study, and only a limited range of antigens was tested. Antigen-responding cells were enriched for degenerate expanded CDR3beta sequences, which suggests convergent selection of CD4+ responses to CMV and Gag. Restriction of bulk TCR analyses to the rare CMV-responding cells that actually carried HIV-1 proviruses was not possible. TCRbeta richness in CMV- and Gag-responding cells was significantly lower than in anti-CD3/anti-CD28-responding cells; CMV-responding cells had higher oligoclonality than CD3/CD28-stimulated and Gag-responding cells.

Concerning this clone: Its cognate antigen has yet to be identified. No base-level quality is on record; no much larger clone is a single base apart. Other DNA sequences within the sample encode an identical CDR3.

This clonotype was obtained from an adult man with HIV who was CMV-seropositive. The sample in question was CD4+ T cells sorted from PBMCs after approximately 20-hour stimulation, obtained from a patient who received antiretroviral therapy. The sample's cell subset or site, from its label and the paper: CD40L+CD69+ CD4 T cells responding to CMV lysate. In this chain, TRBV7-3 is recombined with TRBJ2-7; the D gene is perhaps TRBD1 or TRBD2, as each covers 7 bases. CDR3 sequence: CASSLRGDSSYEQYF. The sequenced DNA: TGTGCCAGCAGCTTACGGGGGGACAGCTCCTACGAGCAGTACTTC.